The clone carrying this TCR beta chain came up a few times. Two oligonucleotides, mixed equimolar, formed the beta constant-region primer covering TRBC1 and TRBC2. From the UMI-ligation and nested PCR reads, TCRdb called clonotypes with MiXCR, one entry per CDR3 protein. The profile covers roughly 40,000 distinct CDR3 sequences, with roughly 14% appearing a single time and roughly 21% taken by the ten largest. This specimen belongs to a study of naive and memory T cell subsets. From germline, CDR1 is MNHEY and CDR2 SMNVEV (reference sequence). The CDR3 runs 13 residues. The V and J ends lost 2 bases and 7 bases respectively, with 6 bases between them.

Sequencing input: effector memory CD4+ T cells from blood. Specified subset: effector memory, CD45RA- CD27-. The chain has TRBV27 and TRBJ1-6; D not resolved. This clonotype was sampled from a human donor in good health. CDR3 region: CASSLTTNSPLHF. CDR3 nucleotide sequence: TGTGCCAGCAGTTTAACCACCAATTCACCCCTCCACTTT.